Following are 26 T cell receptor beta chains from one sample sequenced in a study of radiation and T cells in renal cell carcinoma. Time point meaning: blood 4 weeks post-SBRT, at nephrectomy. Treatment here: 15 Gy SBRT to primary tumor, nephrectomy 4 weeks later. Here immunoSEQ multiplex PCR was the method, and the copy in TCRdb shows in-frame clones only, minus some. The sample shows just over 95,000 clones, 65% to 90% of them seen only once. The sequencing here drew on blood, taken from a patient whose treatment included radiotherapy and nephrectomy. Receptors originate from a man aged 55 to 70 with renal cell carcinoma.

For this clone: This specimen includes other DNA sequences encoding the same CDR3. The J gene is TRBJ1-5, the V gene TRBV7-2; D is perhaps TRBD1 (5 bases). Germline V gene data show CDR1 as SGHTA and CDR2 as FQGNSA. The CDR3 runs to 15 residues. Deletions cut 5 bases from V and 1 base from J, with 12 bases between. In DNA form, the CDR3 reads TGTGCCAGCAGCGAAGTTCGGGGGAGCAATCAGCCCCAGCATTTT. It encodes CASSEVRGSNQPQHF.

The chain uses TRBV27 and TRBJ2-7, with D unresolved. CDR3 length: 14 amino acids. V lost 8 bases and J lost 6, with 20 bases in between. Germline V CDR1 and CDR2: MNHEY, SMNVEV (reference sequence). Here the CDR3 reads CASGPGYGGLEQYF. The CDR3 DNA reads TGTGCCAGCGGCCCGGGTTACGGCGGTCTCGAGCAGTACTTC.

The rearrangement links TRBV7-2 to TRBJ2-2; D call uncertain. Deletions cut 0 bases from V and 5 bases from J, with 10 bases between. The CDR3 runs 15 residues. CDR1 and CDR2 (germline): SGHTA, FQGNSA. Here the CDR3 DNA reads TGTGCCAGCAGCTTAGCCCGGACCGGTACCGGGGAGCTGTTTTTT. Translated: CASSLARTGTGELFF.

This clone occurred once. The chain uses TRBV19 and TRBJ2-2, with a possible D match to TRBD1 (6 bases). V lost 3 bases to trimming and J lost 0 bases, with 8 bases between them. Germline V lookup: CDR1 LNHDA, CDR2 SQIVND (reference sequence). The CDR3 consists of 15 residues. Written as DNA, the CDR3 is TGTGCCAGTAGTATTGGACAGCCGAACACCGGGGAGCTGTTTTTT. Amino acid sequence: CASSIGQPNTGELFF.

The chain carries TRBV6-6 and TRBJ2-3; the D call may be TRBD1 or TRBD2 (5 bases each). CDR1 MNHNY and CDR2 SVGAGI come from the germline V gene (reference sequence). The CDR3 sequence is 14 residues long. Trimming left V 5 bases short and J 2 bases short, with 11 bases between. The CDR3 nucleotides are TGTGCCAGCAGTCGGGACGAACACACAGATACGCAGTATTTT. It codes for CASSRDEHTDTQYF.

On this clone: This is likely a read error, given that the CDR3 carries no conserved phenylalanine or tryptophan at its end. No DNA is shown, since the ends of the CDR3 on it are uncertain; the CDR3 is the one TCRdb lists. The chain recombines TRBV19 with TRBJ2-7; TRBD1, the table's D call, lacks a check against the DNA. CDR1 and CDR2 (germline): LNHDA, SQIVND (reference sequence). With termini counted, the CDR3 has 15 amino acids. The CDR3 reads CASSIGGTDTLLRAL.

This chain connects TRBV5-1 to TRBJ2-7; D ambiguous. In germline, CDR1 is SGHRS, CDR2 YFSETQ. CDR3 length: 15 amino acids. Trimming removed 0 bases from V and 4 bases from J, with 14 bases in between. DNA of the CDR3: TGCGCCAGCAGCTTGGTTTCAGCGACTCTTTACGAGCAGTACTTC. Translating it yields CASSLVSATLYEQYF.

This clone was observed a few times. The J gene is TRBJ2-7, the V gene TRBV2; D is uncertain. Trimming removed 7 bases at V and 0 bases at J, with 22 bases between. The CDR3 runs to 17 residues. The germline CDR1 and CDR2 sequences are SNHLY and FYNNEI. CDR3: CASIRSRRQPNSYEQYF. For the CDR3, the DNA is TGTGCCAGCATCAGAAGTAGACGTCAGCCAAACTCCTACGAGCAGTACTTC.

The chain couples TRBV6-4 to TRBJ2-1; TRBD2 matches at 10 bases. The germline V gene has CDR1 MRHNA and CDR2 SNTAGT. The length of the CDR3 is 17 residues. The trim removed 4 bases at V and 7 bases at J, leaving 13 bases unmatched. CDR3 coding DNA: TGTGCCAGCAGTGCTTTCCCGTCCACTAGCGGGAAAAATGAGCAGTTCTTC. It is translated as CASSAFPSTSGKNEQFF.

This chain connects TRBV5-8 to TRBJ2-7; tentatively, D is TRBD1 (6 bases). The CDR3 sequence is 13 residues long. Germline loops: CDR1 SGHTS, CDR2 YDEGEE. Trimming took off 3 bases at V and 6 bases at J, with 13 bases between the two ends. CDR3 sequence (DNA): TGTGCCAGCAGCTCCACAGGGACCGGCGAGCAGTACTTC. Amino acid sequence: CASSSTGTGEQYF.

The rearrangement joins TRBV6-5 to TRBJ2-5; D might be TRBD1 or TRBD2, each matching 5 bases. V was trimmed by 6 bases and J by 11 bases, leaving 19 bases between them. Germline CDR1 MNHEY, CDR2 SVGAGI. There are 13 residues in the CDR3. The CDR3 nucleotides read TGTGCCAGCAGCGGGACCTCACTGGGGGAGCAGTACTTC. Protein: CASSGTSLGEQYF.

The rearrangement joins TRBV29-1 to TRBJ2-5; TRBD1 agrees at 10 bases. With 5 bases clipped from V and 4 bases from J, the junction kept 7 bases outside the gene matches. The CDR3 consists of 14 residues. Germline CDR1 and CDR2: SQVTM and ANQGSEA. CDR3 nucleotide sequence: TGCAGCGTTTCCGGGACAGGGGCCCGAGAGACCCAGTACTTC. Its translation: CSVSGTGARETQYF.

The chain combines TRBV18 with TRBJ2-5, with 10 bases aligning to TRBD2. The germline V gene encodes CDR1 KGHSH and CDR2 LQKENI. The CDR3 runs to 15 residues. With 0 bases clipped from V and 5 bases from J, the junction kept 3 bases outside the gene matches. CDR3 bases: TGTGCCAGCTCACCACCGACTAGCGGGTTCGAGACCCAGTACTTC. Protein product: CASSPPTSGFETQYF. Variable domain in full (rest from reference TRBV18 and TRBJ2-5): NAGVMQNPRHLVRRRGQEARLRCSPMKGHSHVYWYRQLPEEGLKFMVYLQKENIIDESGMPKERFSAEFPKEGPSILRIQQVVRGDSAAYFCASSPPTSGFETQYFGPGTRLLVL.

The chain is built from TRBV29-1 and TRBJ1-4; possibly TRBD1 for D (6 bases). Germline V gene data show CDR1 as SQVTM and CDR2 as ANQGSEA. The CDR3 length is 12 residues. V lost 6 bases to trimming and J lost 8 bases, with 13 bases between them. The CDR3 sequence is CSVETGKEKLFF. Here the CDR3 DNA reads TGCAGCGTCGAAACAGGGAAGGAAAAACTGTTTTTT. The full variable domain, in which reference TRBV29-1 and TRBJ1-4 provide the parts outside the CDR3, is SAVISQKPSRDICQRGTSLTIQCQVDSQVTMMFWYRQQPGQSLTLIATANQGSEATYESGFVIDKFPISRPNLTFSTLTVSNMSPEDSSIYLCSVETGKEKLFFGSGTQLSVL.

The chain uses TRBV10-3 and TRBJ2-1; the match to TRBD2 covers 7 bases. This CDR3 comprises 17 residues. The germline gives CDR1 ENHRY, CDR2 SYGVKD. V dropped 4 bases and J dropped 6; count of bases not matched to a gene: 15. The CDR3 loop reads CAISVLYGEGRSNEQFF. For the CDR3, the DNA is TGTGCCATCAGTGTATTATATGGGGAGGGCCGCTCCAATGAGCAGTTCTTC.

The chain carries TRBV7-2 and TRBJ2-2; the match to TRBD1 covers 7 bases. There are 14 residues in the CDR3. Germline V gene lookup returns CDR1 SGHTA and CDR2 FQGNSA. The V gene end was trimmed by 5 bases and the J gene end by 0 bases; junction bases not matched to a gene: 0. CDR3 in amino acids: CASSGTANTGELFF. CDR3 coding DNA: TGTGCCAGCAGCGGGACAGCGAACACCGGGGAGCTGTTTTTT.

The rearrangement links TRBV21-1 to TRBJ1-5; the D call of TRBD1 is as the table states it, not checked on the DNA. TRBV21-1 is a pseudogene. The CDR3 extends over 15 amino acids. In DNA form, the CDR3 reads TGTGCCAGCAGCACGGACATGAGGAGAAATCAGCCCCAGCATTTT. It yields the protein CASSTDMRRNQPQHF.

The gene calls are TRBV27 and TRBJ2-7; D is possibly TRBD1 (6 bases). The CDR3 sequence is 17 residues long. V was cut by 5 bases and J by 2 bases, with 22 bases left in between. Germline CDR1 and CDR2: MNHEY and SMNVEV (reference sequence). The CDR3 nucleotides are TGTGCCAGCAGTGTAGCCGGGACAAATCTTCTTACCTACGAGCAGTACTTC. Encoded protein: CASSVAGTNLLTYEQYF.

The rearrangement links TRBV9 to TRBJ1-2; possibly TRBD1 for D (6 bases). The CDR3 contains 15 residues. Trimming removed 0 bases at V and 8 bases at J, with 17 bases between. The V gene's germline CDR1 is SGDLS and CDR2 YYNGEE. In DNA form, the CDR3 reads TGTGCCAGCAGCGTAGTCCCTGGGACATATAGCGGCTACACCTTC. This translates into CASSVVPGTYSGYTF. Full variable domain (rest looked up from reference TRBV9 and TRBJ1-2): DSGVTQTPKHLITATGQRVTLRCSPRSGDLSVYWYQQSLDQGLQFLIQYYNGEERAKGNILERFSAQQFPDLHSELNLSSLELGDSALYFCASSVVPGTYSGYTFGSGTRLTVV.

The V and J genes are TRBV7-9 and TRBJ2-1; D is unclear. This CDR3 has 11 amino acids. Looked up from germline, CDR1 is SEHNR and CDR2 is FQNEAQ (reference sequence). V lost 2 bases to trimming and J lost 13 bases, with 9 bases between them. The DNA of the CDR3 is TGTGCCAGCAGCTTATTAGAGGAACAGTTCTTC. It is translated as CASSLLEEQFF.

The chain is built from TRBV30 and TRBJ2-3; D not certain. CDR3 length: 12 residues. The germline gives CDR1 GTSNPN, CDR2 SVGIG (reference sequence). V was pared by 0 bases and J by 5 bases, with 6 bases between. The CDR3 sequence: CAWSVIGDTQYF. The CDR3 bases are TGTGCCTGGAGTGTAATCGGAGATACGCAGTATTTT. Variable domain in full (rest from reference TRBV30 and TRBJ2-3): SQTIHQWPATLVQPVGSPLSLECTVEGTSNPNLYWYRQAAGRGLQLLFYSVGIGQISSEVPQNLSASRPQDRQFILSSKKLLLSDSGFYLCAWSVIGDTQYFGPGTRLTVL.

The rearrangement links TRBV7-9 to TRBJ1-1; the D is unclear. Trimming removed 5 bases from V and 1 base from J, with 14 bases in between. The CDR3 is made up of 15 amino acids. CDR1 is SEHNR, CDR2 FQNEAQ, per germline (reference sequence). CDR3: CASSPVHGKNTEAFF. CDR3 coding DNA: TGTGCCAGCAGCCCCGTCCACGGGAAGAACACTGAAGCTTTCTTT.

The chain is built from TRBV5-6 and TRBJ1-3, with D possibly matching TRBD1 (5 bases). Trimming pared 7 bases from V and 3 bases from J, leaving 11 bases between. This CDR3 has 13 amino acids. From germline, CDR1 is SGHDT and CDR2 YYEEEE. CDR3 DNA: TGTGCCAGCCACCCCAGGGTTGGAAACACCATATATTTT. Translated, it gives CASHPRVGNTIYF.

The J gene is TRBJ1-1, the V gene TRBV9, with a tentative D call TRBD1 (6 bases). This CDR3 has 12 amino acids. In germline, CDR1 is SGDLS, CDR2 YYNGEE. The germline V and J ends were trimmed by 5 bases and 6 bases, with 11 bases remaining between them. In DNA, the CDR3 is TGTGCCAGCAGTCCAGGGGTTCCTGAAGCTTTCTTT. Its translation is CASSPGVPEAFF. Supplemented by reference TRBV9 and TRBJ1-1, the full variable domain reads DSGVTQTPKHLITATGQRVTLRCSPRSGDLSVYWYQQSLDQGLQFLIQYYNGEERAKGNILERFSAQQFPDLHSELNLSSLELGDSALYFCASSPGVPEAFFGQGTRLTVV.

The chain combines TRBV19 with TRBJ1-4; no clear D gene. The V gene's germline CDR1 is LNHDA and CDR2 SQIVND (reference sequence). The CDR3 has 16 amino acids. V dropped 3 bases and J dropped 3 bases, with 14 bases sitting between them. CDR3: CASSIKAQVPNEKLFF. CDR3 bases: TGTGCCAGTAGTATTAAAGCGCAGGTTCCTAATGAAAAACTGTTTTTT.

The chain has TRBV4-2 and TRBJ1-1; the D gene is possibly TRBD1 (5 bases). The V gene lost 2 bases and the J gene lost 5 bases, with 12 bases spanning the gap. CDR1 and CDR2 from the germline V gene are LGHNA and YNFKEQ. This CDR3 has 14 residues. The DNA for the CDR3 is TGTGCCAGCAGCCAAATCCAGGGTGAGACTGAAGCTTTCTTT. Protein product: CASSQIQGETEAFF.